The present entry profiles one T cell receptor (beta chain) with its context. The antigen is not known. The data derive from a study of cytomegalovirus exposure and HLA in healthy donors. Study-level background: The 120 or so validation repertoires used a platform that matched the one used for the approximately 620 first-cohort repertoires, as a later analysis reported.

Germline V gene data show CDR1 as SGHRS and CDR2 as YFSETQ. The CDR3 covers 14 residues. V lost 2 bases to trimming and J lost 7 bases; unmatched junction nucleotides: 8. Study results and caveats: It was found in a later analysis that first-cohort TCR clusters tended to co-occur in the 120 validation repertoires. Cytomegalovirus status was reportedly diagnosed by the classifier with high specificity and sensitivity.

Sequenced by immunoSEQ multiplex PCR; TCRdb stores in-frame clones only, minus some. The table lists 260,000 or so clones, roughly 90% of them singletons. Sequences were obtained from PBMCs. This chain links TRBV5-1 with TRBJ2-7, with 8 bases lining up with TRBD2. This receptor was identified in a young woman in good health and CMV-seronegative. Written as DNA, the CDR3 is TGCGCCAGCAGCTTTGACGGGAGGGCTAGTGAGCAGTACTTC. It is translated as CASSFDGRASEQYF.